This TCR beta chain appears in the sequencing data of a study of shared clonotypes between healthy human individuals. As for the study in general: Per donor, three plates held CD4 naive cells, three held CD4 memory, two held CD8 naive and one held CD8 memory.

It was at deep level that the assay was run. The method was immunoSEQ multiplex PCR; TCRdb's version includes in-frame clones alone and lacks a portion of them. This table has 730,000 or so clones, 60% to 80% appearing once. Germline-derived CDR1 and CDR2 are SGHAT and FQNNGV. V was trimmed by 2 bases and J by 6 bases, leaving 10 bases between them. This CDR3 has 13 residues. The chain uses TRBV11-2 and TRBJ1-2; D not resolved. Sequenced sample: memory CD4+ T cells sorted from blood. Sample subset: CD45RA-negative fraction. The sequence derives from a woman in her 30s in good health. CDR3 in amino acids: CASSLSGYHGYTF. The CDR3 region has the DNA TGTGCCAGCAGCTTATCGGGATACCATGGCTACACCTTC.